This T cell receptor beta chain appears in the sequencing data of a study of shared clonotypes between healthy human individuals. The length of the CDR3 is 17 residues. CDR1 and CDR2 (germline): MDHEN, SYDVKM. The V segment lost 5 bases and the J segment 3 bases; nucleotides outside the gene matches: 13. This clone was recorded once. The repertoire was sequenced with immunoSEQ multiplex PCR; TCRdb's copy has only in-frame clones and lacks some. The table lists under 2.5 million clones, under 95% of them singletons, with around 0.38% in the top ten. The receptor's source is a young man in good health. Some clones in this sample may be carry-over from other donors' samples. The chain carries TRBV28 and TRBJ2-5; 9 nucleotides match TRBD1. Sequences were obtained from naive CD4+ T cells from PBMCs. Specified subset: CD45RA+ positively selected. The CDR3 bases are TGTGCCAGCAGTCAGCTCCTAACAGGGGGCAGGAAAGAGACCCAGTACTTC. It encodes CASSQLLTGGRKETQYF.